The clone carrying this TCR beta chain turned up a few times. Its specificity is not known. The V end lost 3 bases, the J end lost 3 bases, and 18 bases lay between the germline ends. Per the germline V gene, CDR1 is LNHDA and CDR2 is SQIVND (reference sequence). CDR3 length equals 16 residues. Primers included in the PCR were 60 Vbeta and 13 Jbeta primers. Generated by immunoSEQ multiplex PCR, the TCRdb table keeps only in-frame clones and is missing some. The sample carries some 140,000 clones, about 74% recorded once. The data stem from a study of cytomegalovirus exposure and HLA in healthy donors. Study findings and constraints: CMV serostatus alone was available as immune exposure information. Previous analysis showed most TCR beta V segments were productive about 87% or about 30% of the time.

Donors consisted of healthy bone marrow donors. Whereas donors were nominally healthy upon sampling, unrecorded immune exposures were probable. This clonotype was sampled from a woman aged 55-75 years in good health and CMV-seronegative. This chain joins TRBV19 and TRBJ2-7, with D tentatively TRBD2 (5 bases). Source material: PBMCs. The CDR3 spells CASSISLDLRFYEQYF. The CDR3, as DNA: TGTGCCAGTAGTATCTCTCTGGACTTACGCTTCTACGAGCAGTACTTC.